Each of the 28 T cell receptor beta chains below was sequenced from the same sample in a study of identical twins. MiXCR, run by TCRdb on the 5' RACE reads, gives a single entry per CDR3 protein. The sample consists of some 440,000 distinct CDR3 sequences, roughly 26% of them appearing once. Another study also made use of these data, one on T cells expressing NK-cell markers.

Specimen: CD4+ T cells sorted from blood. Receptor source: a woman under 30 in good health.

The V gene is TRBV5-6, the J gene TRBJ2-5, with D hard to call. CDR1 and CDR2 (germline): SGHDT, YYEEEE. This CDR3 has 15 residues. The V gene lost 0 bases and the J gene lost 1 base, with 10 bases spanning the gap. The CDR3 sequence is CASSLAGPGQETQYF. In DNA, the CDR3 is TGTGCCAGCAGCTTGGCCGGTCCAGGCCAAGAGACCCAGTACTTC.

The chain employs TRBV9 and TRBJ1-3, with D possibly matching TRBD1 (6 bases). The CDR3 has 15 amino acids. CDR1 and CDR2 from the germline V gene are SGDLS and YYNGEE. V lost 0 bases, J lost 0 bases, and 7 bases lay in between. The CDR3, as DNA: TGTGCCAGCAGCGTAGAGGGACACTCTGGAAACACCATATATTTT. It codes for CASSVEGHSGNTIYF.

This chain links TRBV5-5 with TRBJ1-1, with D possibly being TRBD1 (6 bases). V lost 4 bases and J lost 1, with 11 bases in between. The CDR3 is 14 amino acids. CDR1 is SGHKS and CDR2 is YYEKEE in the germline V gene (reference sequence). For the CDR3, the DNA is TGTGCCAGCAGCACTCCGACAGGGAACACTGAAGCTTTCTTT. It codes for CASSTPTGNTEAFF. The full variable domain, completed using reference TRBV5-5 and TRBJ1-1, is DAGVTQSPTHLIKTRGQQVTLRCSPISGHKSVSWYQQVLGQGPQFIFQYYEKEERGRGNFPDRFSARQFPNYSSELNVNALLLGDSALYLCASSTPTGNTEAFFGQGTRLTVV.

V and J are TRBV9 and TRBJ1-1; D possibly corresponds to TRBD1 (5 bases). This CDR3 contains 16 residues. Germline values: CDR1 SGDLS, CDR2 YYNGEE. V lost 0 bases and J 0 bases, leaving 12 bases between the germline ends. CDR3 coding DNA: TGTGCCAGCAGCGTAGGATTGGGGCAGCTGAACACTGAAGCTTTCTTT. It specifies CASSVGLGQLNTEAFF.

The CDR3 loop is CSAPIMGSYNEQFF. CDR3 bases: TGCAGTGCTCCTATAATGGGGTCCTACAATGAGCAGTTCTTC. The V gene is TRBV20-1, the J gene TRBJ2-1; D call uncertain. The V end was cut by 5 bases, the J end by 1 base, with 12 bases between. The CDR3 sequence is 14 residues long. Per germline, CDR1 DFQATT and CDR2 SNEGSKA (reference sequence).

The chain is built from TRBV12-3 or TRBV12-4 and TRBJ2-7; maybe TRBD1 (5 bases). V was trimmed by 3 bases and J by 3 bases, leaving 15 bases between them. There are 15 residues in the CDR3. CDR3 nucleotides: TGTGCCAGCAGTTTGCGAAGGGGCACTAACTACGAGCAGTACTTC. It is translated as CASSLRRGTNYEQYF.

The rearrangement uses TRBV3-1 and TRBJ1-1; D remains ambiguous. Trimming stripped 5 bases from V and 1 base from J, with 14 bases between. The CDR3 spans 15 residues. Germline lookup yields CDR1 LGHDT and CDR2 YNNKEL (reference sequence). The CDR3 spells CASSRFRLGNTEAFF. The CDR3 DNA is TGTGCCAGCAGCAGGTTCCGTCTAGGGAACACTGAAGCTTTCTTT.

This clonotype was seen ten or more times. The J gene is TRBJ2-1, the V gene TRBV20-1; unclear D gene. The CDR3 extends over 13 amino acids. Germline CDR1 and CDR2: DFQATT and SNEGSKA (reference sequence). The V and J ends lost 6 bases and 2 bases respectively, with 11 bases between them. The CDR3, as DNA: TGCAGTGCGAAGGGTCGGACCTACAATGAGCAGTTCTTC. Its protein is CSAKGRTYNEQFF.

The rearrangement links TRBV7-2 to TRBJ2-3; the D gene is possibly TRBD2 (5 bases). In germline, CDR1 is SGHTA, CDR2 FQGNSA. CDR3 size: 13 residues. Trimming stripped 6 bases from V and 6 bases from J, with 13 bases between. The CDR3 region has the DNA TGTGCCAGCAGTCGGGAATGGTCCGATACGCAGTATTTT. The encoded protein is CASSREWSDTQYF.

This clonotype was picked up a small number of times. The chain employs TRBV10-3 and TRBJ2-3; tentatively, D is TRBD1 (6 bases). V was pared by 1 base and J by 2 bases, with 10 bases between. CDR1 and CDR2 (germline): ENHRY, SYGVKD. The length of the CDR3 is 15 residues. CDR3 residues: CAISELAGATDTQYF. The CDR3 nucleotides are TGTGCCATCAGTGAGTTGGCAGGGGCCACAGATACGCAGTATTTT.

CDR3 residues: CASSSGQVPDYEQYF. The CDR3 DNA reads TGCGCCAGCAGCTCGGGACAGGTCCCAGACTACGAGCAGTACTTC. The V gene is TRBV5-1, the J gene TRBJ2-7; 8 nucleotides align to TRBD1. From germline, CDR1 is SGHRS and CDR2 YFSETQ. This CDR3 region has 15 residues. V was pared by 3 bases and J by 3 bases, with 8 bases of the junction left unmatched.

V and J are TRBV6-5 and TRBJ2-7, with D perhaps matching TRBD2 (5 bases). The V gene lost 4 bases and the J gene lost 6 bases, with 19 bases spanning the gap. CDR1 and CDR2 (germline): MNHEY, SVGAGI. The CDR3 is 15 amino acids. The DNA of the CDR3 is TGTGCCAGCAGTTCCCTCGTAGCAGGAGGACGCGAGCAGTACTTC. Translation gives CASSSLVAGGREQYF.

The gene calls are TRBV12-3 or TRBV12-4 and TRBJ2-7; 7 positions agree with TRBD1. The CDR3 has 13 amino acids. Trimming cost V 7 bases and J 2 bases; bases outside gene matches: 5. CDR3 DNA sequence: TGTGCCAGCAAGGACAGGCGTACCTACGAGCAGTACTTC. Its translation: CASKDRRTYEQYF.

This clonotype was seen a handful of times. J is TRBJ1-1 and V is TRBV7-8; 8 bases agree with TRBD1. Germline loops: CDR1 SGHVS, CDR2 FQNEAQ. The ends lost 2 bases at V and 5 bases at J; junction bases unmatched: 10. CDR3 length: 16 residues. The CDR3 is CASSLLILTGGTEAFF. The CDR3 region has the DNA TGTGCCAGCAGCTTACTGATCTTAACAGGGGGAACTGAAGCTTTCTTT.

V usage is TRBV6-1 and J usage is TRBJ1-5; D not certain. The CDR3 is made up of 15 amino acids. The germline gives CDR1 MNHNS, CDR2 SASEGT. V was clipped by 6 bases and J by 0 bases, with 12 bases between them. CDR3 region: CASRVREYSNQPQHF. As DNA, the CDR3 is TGTGCCAGCAGGGTCCGGGAATATAGCAATCAGCCCCAGCATTTT.

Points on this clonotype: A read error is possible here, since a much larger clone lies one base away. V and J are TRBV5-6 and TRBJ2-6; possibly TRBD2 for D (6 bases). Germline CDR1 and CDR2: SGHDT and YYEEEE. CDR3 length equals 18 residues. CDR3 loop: CASSRGTRDSPGSNVLTF. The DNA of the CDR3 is TGTGCCAGCAGCCGGGGGACGAGAGATAGTCCTGGGTCCAACGTCCTGACTTTC.

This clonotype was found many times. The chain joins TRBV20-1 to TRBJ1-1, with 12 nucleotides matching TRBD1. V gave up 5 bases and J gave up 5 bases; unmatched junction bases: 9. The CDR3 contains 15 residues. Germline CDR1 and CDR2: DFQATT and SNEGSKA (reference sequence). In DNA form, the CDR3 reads TGCAGTGCTCCGGGACAGGGGGCGGGAGGGACTGAAGCTTTCTTT. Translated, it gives CSAPGQGAGGTEAFF.

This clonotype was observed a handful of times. CDR3 nucleotides: TGTGCCAGCAGCAAAGGATGCAGGGGGCCGAACACCGGGGAGCTGTTTTTT. Amino acids: CASSKGCRGPNTGELFF. The chain has TRBV21-1 and TRBJ2-2; TRBD1, the table's D call, lacks a check against the DNA. TRBV21-1 is a pseudogene segment. This CDR3 is built from 17 residues.

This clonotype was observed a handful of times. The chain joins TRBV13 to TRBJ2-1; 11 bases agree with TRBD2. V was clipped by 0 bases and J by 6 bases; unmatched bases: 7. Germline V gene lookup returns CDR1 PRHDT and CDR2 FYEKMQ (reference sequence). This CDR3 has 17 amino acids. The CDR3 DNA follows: TGTGCCAGCAGCTTAGGTTTTCTAGCGGGAGGAAGCAATGAGCAGTTCTTC. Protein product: CASSLGFLAGGSNEQFF. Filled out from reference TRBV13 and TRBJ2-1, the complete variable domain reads AAGVIQSPRHLIKEKRETATLKCYPIPRHDTVYWYQQGPGQDPQFLISFYEKMQSDKGSIPDRFSAQQFSDYHSELNMSSLELGDSALYFCASSLGFLAGGSNEQFFGPGTRLTVL.

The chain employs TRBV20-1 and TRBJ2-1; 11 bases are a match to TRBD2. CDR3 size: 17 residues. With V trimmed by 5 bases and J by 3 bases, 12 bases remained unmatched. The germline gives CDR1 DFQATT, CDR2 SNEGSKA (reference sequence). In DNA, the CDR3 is TGCAGTGCTCCCGATGCTAGCGGGGGGAATTTCTACAATGAGCAGTTCTTC. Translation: CSAPDASGGNFYNEQFF.

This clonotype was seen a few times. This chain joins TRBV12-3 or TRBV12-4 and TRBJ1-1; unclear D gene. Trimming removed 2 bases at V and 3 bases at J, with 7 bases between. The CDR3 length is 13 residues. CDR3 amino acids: CASSLNGDTEAFF. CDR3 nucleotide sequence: TGTGCCAGCAGTTTAAACGGGGACACTGAAGCTTTCTTT.

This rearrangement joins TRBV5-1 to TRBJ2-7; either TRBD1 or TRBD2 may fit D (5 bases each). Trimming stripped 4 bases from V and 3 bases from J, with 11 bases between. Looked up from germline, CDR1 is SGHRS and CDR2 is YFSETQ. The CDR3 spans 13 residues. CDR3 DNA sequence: TGCGCCAGCAGCCTTGGGGGAAACTACGAGCAGTACTTC. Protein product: CASSLGGNYEQYF.

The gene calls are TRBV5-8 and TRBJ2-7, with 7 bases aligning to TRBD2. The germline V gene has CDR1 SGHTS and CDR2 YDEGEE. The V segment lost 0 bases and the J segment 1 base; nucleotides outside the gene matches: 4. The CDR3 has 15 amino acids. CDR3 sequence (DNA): TGTGCCAGCAGCTTGGGCGGGAGCAGGTCCTACGAGCAGTACTTC. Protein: CASSLGGSRSYEQYF.

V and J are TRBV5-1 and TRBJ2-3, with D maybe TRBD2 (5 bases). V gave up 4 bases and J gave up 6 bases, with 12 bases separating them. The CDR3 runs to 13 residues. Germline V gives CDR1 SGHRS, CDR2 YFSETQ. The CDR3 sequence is CASSRPRGDTQYF. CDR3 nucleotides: TGCGCCAGCAGCCGCCCCCGAGGGGATACGCAGTATTTT. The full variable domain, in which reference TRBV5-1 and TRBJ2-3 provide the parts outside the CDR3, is KAGVTQTPRYLIKTRGQQVTLSCSPISGHRSVSWYQQTPGQGLQFLFEYFSETQRNKGNFPGRFSGRQFSNSRSEMNVSTLELGDSALYLCASSRPRGDTQYFGPGTRLTVL.

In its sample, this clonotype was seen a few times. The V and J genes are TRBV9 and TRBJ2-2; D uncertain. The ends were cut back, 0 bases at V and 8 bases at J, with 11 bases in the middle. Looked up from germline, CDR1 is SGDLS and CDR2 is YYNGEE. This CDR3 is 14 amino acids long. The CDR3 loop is CASSVVDPSGELFF. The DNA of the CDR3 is TGTGCCAGCAGCGTAGTGGACCCATCGGGGGAGCTGTTTTTT.

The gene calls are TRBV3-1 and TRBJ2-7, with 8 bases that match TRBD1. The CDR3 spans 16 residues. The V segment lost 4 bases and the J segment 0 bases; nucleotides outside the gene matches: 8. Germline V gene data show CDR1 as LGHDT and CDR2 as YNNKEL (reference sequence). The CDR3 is CASSRGQGTGSYEQYF. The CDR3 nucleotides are TGTGCCAGCAGCCGCGGTCAAGGGACAGGCTCCTACGAGCAGTACTTC.

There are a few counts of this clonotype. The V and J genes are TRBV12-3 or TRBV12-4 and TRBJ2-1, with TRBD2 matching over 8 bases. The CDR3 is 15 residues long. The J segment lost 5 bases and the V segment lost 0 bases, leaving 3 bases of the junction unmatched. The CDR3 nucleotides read TGTGCCAGCAGTTTAGCGCAACTAGCGGACAATGAGCAGTTCTTC. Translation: CASSLAQLADNEQFF.

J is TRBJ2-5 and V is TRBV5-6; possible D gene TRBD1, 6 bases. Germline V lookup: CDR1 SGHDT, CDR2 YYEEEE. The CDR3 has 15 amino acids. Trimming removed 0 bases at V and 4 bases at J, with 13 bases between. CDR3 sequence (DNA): TGTGCCAGCAGCTTGGTTCCAGGGGTAAGAGAGACCCAGTACTTC. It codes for CASSLVPGVRETQYF.